This T cell receptor beta chain is from a study of Ad26.COV2.S vaccination and SARS-CoV-2 variants. Sequencing used immunoSEQ multiplex PCR; TCRdb keeps in-frame clones, though not all of them. The sample gives about 480,000 clones, around 90% of which show up once; 13% is in the top ten. CDR3 length equals 14 residues. CDR1 SGHTA and CDR2 FQGNSA come from the germline V gene. The V segment lost 5 bases and the J segment 8 bases; nucleotides outside the gene matches: 4. Regarding treatment: roughly 19 received Ad26.COV2.S at low or high dose, single or two shots; several received placebo; per-sample allocation not given. Sampling was done on day 63 after the first vaccine or placebo injection.

The sequence was obtained from a person between 18 and 59 years old who received the Ad26.COV2.S COVID-19 vaccine or a placebo. The rearrangement joins TRBV7-2 to TRBJ2-1; 12 nucleotides align to TRBD1. The sequencing used peripheral blood, collected in a trial of Ad26.COV2.S vaccine versus placebo. The CDR3 is CASSGTGGVDEQFF. CDR3 in DNA: TGTGCCAGCAGCGGGACAGGGGGCGTGGATGAGCAGTTCTTC.